This T cell receptor (beta chain) was identified in a study of cytomegalovirus exposure and HLA in healthy donors. The study's findings and limits: Researchers had no immune exposure information except CMV serostatus available. The later analysis indicated that the majority of CMV-associated TCR beta chains appeared HLA-restricted. Confirmation was obtained in vitro that a few CMV-associated chains are specific for CMV antigens.

Germline CDR1 SGHTA, CDR2 FQGTGA. The CDR3 covers 16 residues. V was shortened by 5 bases and J by 0 bases, with 16 bases between the two germline ends. Concerning this clone: Antigen: not known.

The PCR contained 60 Vbeta and 13 Jbeta primers. Profiling relied on immunoSEQ multiplex PCR, and the TCRdb table lists in-frame clones only, not all of them. This sample has over 95,000 clones, with about 77% found just once. The sequence was collected from a woman aged 25 to 39 in good health and CMV-seropositive. This rearrangement joins TRBV7-3 to TRBJ1-2; possible D gene TRBD1, 5 bases. The sequenced sample consisted of PBMCs. The CDR3 loop is CASSNNPGLPNYGYTF. The DNA for the CDR3 is TGTGCCAGCAGCAACAATCCAGGGTTGCCTAACTATGGCTACACCTTC.